These T cell receptor beta chains were read from a single sample in a study of blood T cell repertoires in COVID-19. Some clones are missing from TCRdb's copy, which holds only in-frame ones; the method was immunoSEQ multiplex PCR. The sample lists 200,000 to 250,000 clones, 89% occurring once. Input material: peripheral blood. The receptors derive from a woman in her thirties or forties with acute or convalescent COVID-19. Each CDR3 is given with its conserved first and last residue. A D gene is named only where the DNA matches it firmly. Size values are once, few and many counts, or a class for expanded clones, and some rows have none.

CATSELAGTGGETQYF TGTGCCACCAGCGAACTAGCGGGGACCGGGGGGGAGACCCAGTACTTC TRBJ2-5 TRBV15 TRBD2 -
CATLGTADSPLHF TGTGCCACCTTAGGGACAGCAGATTCACCCCTCCACTTT TRBJ1-6 TRBV7-2 TRBD1 -
CASSPPSGQRPSTDTQYF TGTGCCAGCTCACCACCCTCGGGACAGCGGCCTAGCACAGATACGCAGTATTTT TRBJ2-3 TRBV18 TRBD1 -
CASSYSAGGLETQYF TGTGCCAGCAGTTACTCTGCGGGGGGGCTGGAGACCCAGTACTTC TRBJ2-5 TRBV6-5 TRBD2 -
CASSPGQGTDTQYF TGTGCCAGCAGCCCGGGACAGGGGACAGATACGCAGTATTTT TRBJ2-3 TRBV5-4 TRBD1 -
CASSPQSGVHTGELFF TGCGCCAGCAGCCCCCAGTCAGGGGTACACACCGGGGAGCTGTTTTTT TRBJ2-2 TRBV5-1 - -
CASRNQPGTGLQPQHF TGTGCCAGCAGAAATCAGCCTGGGACAGGGCTTCAGCCCCAGCATTTT TRBJ1-5 TRBV7-3 TRBD1 -
CASSPQAGVPTDTQYF TGTGCCAGCAGCCCCCAAGCGGGGGTACCCACAGATACGCAGTATTTT TRBJ2-3 TRBV7-2 TRBD2 few
CASSLTGGGKLFF TGTGCCAGCAGCCTAACAGGGGGAGGAAAACTGTTTTTT TRBJ1-4 TRBV11-2 TRBD1 -
CASSQLAAGRHYGYTF TGTGCCAGCAGCCAATTAGCGGCAGGGAGGCACTATGGCTACACCTTC TRBJ1-2 TRBV14 - -
CASTASLGQGDTEAFF TGTGCCAGCACCGCCTCACTTGGACAGGGTGACACTGAAGCTTTCTTT TRBJ1-1 TRBV7-9 TRBD1 -
CASSPPRDSYGYTF TGCGCCAGCAGCCCTCCGCGGGACTCCTATGGCTACACCTTC TRBJ1-2 TRBV5-1 - -
CASSLAGGYGYTF TGTGCCAGCAGCTTAGCGGGGGGCTATGGCTACACCTTC TRBJ1-2 TRBV11-2 - -
CASAATSGYTDTQYF TGTGCCAGCGCGGCGACTAGCGGGTACACAGATACGCAGTATTTT TRBJ2-3 TRBV7-2 TRBD2 -
CASSPRTGGAGNTIYF TGTGCCAGCTCACCAAGGACAGGGGGCGCTGGAAACACCATATATTTT TRBJ1-3 TRBV18 TRBD1 -
CASSYDRAARKDQYF TGTGCCAGCAGTTACGACAGGGCAGCCCGCAAAGACCAGTACTTC TRBJ2-5 TRBV6-6 TRBD1 -
CASSGANTEAFF TGTGCCAGCAGCGGGGCGAACACTGAAGCTTTCTTT TRBJ1-1 TRBV9 - many
CASSATGQLLGTEAFF TGTGCCAGCAGTGCCACGGGACAGCTGCTAGGCACTGAAGCTTTCTTT TRBJ1-1 TRBV27 TRBD1 -
CASSYEASSGANVLTF TGTGCCAGCAGTTATGAGGCTAGCTCTGGGGCCAACGTCCTGACTTTC TRBJ2-6 TRBV6-6 - -
CASSPGGEVPTEAFF TGTGCCAGCAGCCCCGGGGGGGAAGTTCCGACTGAAGCTTTCTTT TRBJ1-1 TRBV7-2 - once
CATSDGTDTQYF TGTGCCACCAGTGACGGCACAGATACGCAGTATTTT TRBJ2-3 TRBV24-1 - -
CASSLSGSIAGELFF TGTGCCAGCAGCCTCAGCGGGAGTATCGCCGGGGAGCTGTTTTTT TRBJ2-2 TRBV21-1 - -
CASSPSGGPNTGELFF TGTGCCAGCAGTCCCAGCGGGGGGCCCAACACCGGGGAGCTGTTTTTT TRBJ2-2 TRBV25-1 TRBD2 few
CASSLWGGDEQFF TGTGCCAGCAGCTTATGGGGGGGAGATGAGCAGTTCTTC TRBJ2-1 TRBV11-1 TRBD2 -
CASSKGDRGIRSAQPQHF TGTGCCAGCAGCAAAGGAGACAGGGGCATTCGATCAGCTCAGCCCCAGCATTTT TRBJ1-5 TRBV21-1 - -
CASRKGVNTEAFF TGTGCCAGTAGAAAAGGGGTAAATACTGAAGCTTTCTTT TRBJ1-1 TRBV19 - -
CATLTRTPNYGYTF TGTGCCACACTAACGCGAACTCCCAACTATGGCTACACCTTC TRBJ1-2 TRBV28 - few
CASSSGGTGNQPQHF TGTGCCAGCAGTTCCGGGGGGACAGGGAATCAGCCCCAGCATTTT TRBJ1-5 TRBV6-5 TRBD1 -
CAWSVQRVTDTQYF TGTGCCTGGAGTGTACAGCGGGTCACAGATACGCAGTATTTT TRBJ2-3 TRBV30 - -
CAWSATFNEKLFF TGTGCCTGGAGTGCGACTTTCAATGAAAAACTGTTTTTT TRBJ1-4 TRBV30 - -
CASSERDIDPNYGYTF TGCGCCAGCAGTGAGCGGGACATAGACCCTAACTATGGCTACACCTTC TRBJ1-2 TRBV10-2 - -
CATSDIQGHTEAFF TGTGCCACCAGTGATATACAGGGTCACACTGAAGCTTTCTTT TRBJ1-1 TRBV24-1 - -
CASSQGVLRGPGGTEAFF TGCGCCAGCAGCCAAGGGGTACTTCGGGGCCCGGGGGGGACTGAAGCTTTCTTT TRBJ1-1 TRBV4-1 - -
CASTGQYNQPQHF TGTGCCAGTACCGGACAGTACAATCAGCCCCAGCATTTT TRBJ1-5 TRBV19 - -
CASSFGGEETQYF TGTGCCAGCAGCTTTGGGGGGGAAGAGACCCAGTACTTC TRBJ2-5 TRBV5-4 TRBD2 -
CASSVDRNTIYF TGTGCCAGCAGCGTAGACAGAAACACCATATATTTT TRBJ1-3 TRBV9 - -
CASSLVDSGELFF TGTGCCAGCAGCTTAGTTGACTCCGGGGAGCTGTTTTTT TRBJ2-2 TRBV11-2 - -